This record covers a single T cell receptor (beta chain). Its antigen is unknown. V lost 5 bases and J lost 5; bases outside the gene matches: 17. Germline V gene lookup returns CDR1 SQVTM and CDR2 ANQGSEA. The CDR3 is 16 amino acids. Expressed TCRB transcripts were sequenced, since all the RNA that had been isolated was reverse transcribed. Here immunoSEQ multiplex PCR was the method, and the copy in TCRdb shows in-frame clones only, minus some. The sample carries under 900,000 clones, roughly 17% recorded once. These data are taken from a study of beta chain features in type 1 diabetes. Study outcomes and limitations: Sequencing used cDNA, and cells with high TCR expression could therefore be over-represented.

This clonotype originated in a woman under 30 in good health. V gene TRBV29-1 combines with J gene TRBJ1-2; 7 nucleotides match TRBD1. The sequenced material came from naive CD4+ T cells from blood. This chain's CDR3 is CSVPPEGAVVRYGYTF. CDR3 DNA: TGCAGCGTTCCCCCGGAGGGGGCAGTTGTTCGGTATGGCTACACCTTC.